Following are 17 T cell receptor beta chains from one sample sequenced in a study of memory CD4+ T cells and cytomegalovirus serostatus. Repertoires were generated with immunoSEQ multiplex PCR, while TCRdb's copy carries only in-frame clones and drops some. This sample has approximately 47,000 clones; roughly 78% occur once, and the top ten carry 0.94%. Single viable CD3+CD4+CD8-CD45RO+ cells were sorted as the memory CD4+ T cells. Sequencing was carried out using memory CD4+ T cells from blood. Source of these receptors: an adult in good health and CMV-seronegative.

This chain connects TRBV30 to TRBJ1-2; possibly TRBD1 for D (5 bases). V dropped 4 bases and J dropped 6 bases, with 15 bases sitting between them. The CDR3 covers 13 residues. Per germline, CDR1 GTSNPN and CDR2 SVGIG (reference sequence). CDR3 bases: TGTGCCTGGAATCGGGGCGGAAGGGATGGCTACACCTTC. This codes for CAWNRGGRDGYTF. Looking up the rest from reference TRBV30 and TRBJ1-2 gives the full variable domain: SQTIHQWPATLVQPVGSPLSLECTVEGTSNPNLYWYRQAAGRGLQLLFYSVGIGQISSEVPQNLSASRPQDRQFILSSKKLLLSDSGFYLCAWNRGGRDGYTFGSGTRLTVV.

This sequence joins TRBV7-8 and TRBJ2-3; D unresolved. CDR1 SGHVS and CDR2 FQNEAQ come from the germline V gene. This CDR3 contains 14 residues. V gave up 5 bases and J gave up 6 bases, with 15 bases separating them. CDR3 nucleotides: TGTGCCAGCAGCGACACCCCCGGTCTGGATACGCAGTATTTT. Translation gives CASSDTPGLDTQYF.

The chain uses TRBV4-2 and TRBJ2-3; no reliable D call. Per the germline V gene, CDR1 is LGHNA and CDR2 is YNFKEQ. V lost 0 bases and J 1 base, leaving 5 bases between the germline ends. The CDR3 spans 14 residues. The CDR3 sequence: CASSQEGRTDTQYF. DNA for the CDR3: TGTGCCAGCAGCCAAGAAGGCCGCACAGATACGCAGTATTTT.

This clone was observed a handful of times. The chain has TRBV6-5 and TRBJ2-7, with D perhaps being TRBD1 or TRBD2 (5 bases each). This CDR3 spans 11 amino acids. Germline V gene lookup returns CDR1 MNHEY and CDR2 SVGAGI. The V end lost 8 bases, the J end lost 7 bases, and 12 bases lay between the germline ends. This CDR3 reads CASQGPEEQYF. The CDR3, as DNA: TGTGCCAGCCAGGGACCCGAGGAGCAGTACTTC.

The J gene is TRBJ1-4, the V gene TRBV20-1; D not certain. The V gene lost 6 bases and the J gene lost 5 bases, with 4 bases spanning the gap. The CDR3 length is 10 residues. Per the germline V gene, CDR1 is DFQATT and CDR2 is SNEGSKA (reference sequence). CDR3 sequence: CSAENEKLFF. The CDR3 region has the DNA TGCAGTGCCGAGAATGAAAAACTGTTTTTT.

V is TRBV5-4 and J is TRBJ2-6; D unclear. V lost 3 bases, J lost 0 bases, and 4 bases lay in between. The germline CDR1 and CDR2 sequences are SGHNT and YYREEE (reference sequence). The CDR3 runs to 14 residues. The CDR3 sequence: CASSSASGANVLTF. The CDR3 coding sequence is TGTGCCAGCAGCTCGGCCTCTGGGGCCAACGTCCTGACTTTC.

The chain has TRBV19 and TRBJ1-5; no clear D. Germline CDR1 LNHDA, CDR2 SQIVND (reference sequence). The CDR3 covers 14 residues. V lost 3 bases to trimming and J lost 5 bases, with 11 bases between them. This CDR3 is CASSITRSYQPQHF. The CDR3 DNA is TGTGCCAGTAGTATTACCAGGAGCTATCAGCCCCAGCATTTT.

This clone was counted only a few times. This chain uses TRBV28 with TRBJ2-3; 12 positions match TRBD2. CDR3 length: 18 residues. The V and J ends lost 6 bases and 5 bases, in that order; junction bases with no gene match: 15. Looked up from germline, CDR1 is MDHEN and CDR2 is SYDVKM. The chain's CDR3 is CASSFSPSSGGAQDTQYF. Written as DNA, the CDR3 is TGTGCCAGCAGCTTCTCCCCCTCTAGCGGGGGGGCCCAAGATACGCAGTATTTT.

In this sample, this clone turned up a few times. V and J are TRBV6-5 and TRBJ2-7; 7 nucleotides match TRBD2. Germline-derived CDR1 and CDR2 are MNHEY and SVGAGI. CDR3 length equals 13 residues. With 3 bases clipped from V and 3 bases from J, the junction kept 2 bases outside the gene matches. CDR3 loop: CASSYTGGYEQYF. DNA for the CDR3: TGTGCCAGCAGTTATACGGGAGGCTACGAGCAGTACTTC.

Concerning this clone itself: An end of the junction does not agree with germline; a read error may underlie this. V usage is TRBV6-5 and J usage is TRBJ1-2; weak D call: TRBD1 (5 bases). Per germline, CDR1 MNHEY and CDR2 SVGAGI. The CDR3 contains 13 residues. This CDR3 is CASSDSGTRGYTF. Written as DNA, the CDR3 is TGTGCCAGCAGTGACTCCGGGACGCGAGGCTACACCTTC.

This chain links TRBV7-3 with TRBJ2-3; 12 bases match TRBD2. The V segment lost 5 bases and the J segment 4 bases; nucleotides outside the gene matches: 10. The CDR3 has 17 residues. The germline gives CDR1 SGHTA, CDR2 FQGTGA. CDR3 nucleotides: TGTGCCAGCAGCCCCAACCGACTAGCGGGGGAATCAGATACGCAGTATTTT. It translates to CASSPNRLAGESDTQYF.

The chain links TRBV7-9 to TRBJ2-5; D may be TRBD2 (6 bases). The CDR3 spans 13 residues. Trimming pared 4 bases from V and 1 base from J, leaving 7 bases between. CDR1 and CDR2 (germline): SEHNR, FQNEAQ (reference sequence). The CDR3 bases are TGTGCCAGCAGCTCCGGGAGCCAAGAGACCCAGTACTTC. As protein: CASSSGSQETQYF.

This clone is medium-sized by share. The J gene is TRBJ2-2, the V gene TRBV30; no firm D call. The CDR3 runs to 14 residues. The germline gives CDR1 GTSNPN, CDR2 SVGIG (reference sequence). The ends were cut back, 4 bases at V and 0 bases at J, with 9 bases in the middle. The CDR3 nucleotides are TGTGCCTGGAAGAGACTTGCGAACACCGGGGAGCTGTTTTTT. Translation gives CAWKRLANTGELFF.

The chain links TRBV7-2 to TRBJ1-1; D remains unclear. Trimming removed 5 bases from V and 5 bases from J, with 12 bases in between. This CDR3 spans 13 amino acids. Per germline, CDR1 SGHTA and CDR2 FQGNSA. The CDR3 bases are TGTGCCAGCAGCCCTAGACGGAGGACTGAAGCTTTCTTT. Translating gives CASSPRRRTEAFF.

The V gene is TRBV10-2, the J gene TRBJ2-5; unclear D gene. CDR3 size: 12 residues. Trimming left V 6 bases short and J 5 bases short, with 10 bases between. CDR1 is WSHSY, CDR2 SAAADI, per germline. The CDR3 sequence is CASREPGETQYF. CDR3 DNA: TGCGCCAGCAGGGAGCCTGGGGAGACCCAGTACTTC.

This clone was found a few times. This chain links TRBV2 with TRBJ1-6, with unresolved D. Germline CDR1 is SNHLY and CDR2 is FYNNEI. CDR3 size: 13 residues. V shed 7 bases and J shed 9 bases, with 13 bases lying between them. CDR3 sequence: CASKDKYFSPLHF. The CDR3 DNA reads TGTGCCAGCAAGGATAAATATTTTTCACCCCTCCACTTT.

This chain joins TRBV7-2 and TRBJ2-6; perhaps D is TRBD1 or TRBD2 (5 bases each). CDR3 length: 19 amino acids. V gave up 5 bases and J gave up 1 base, with 21 bases separating them. Per the germline V gene, CDR1 is SGHTA and CDR2 is FQGNSA. The CDR3 coding sequence is TGTGCCAGCAGCCCAAGACCCCGAGGGGCAACATCTGGGGCCAACGTCCTGACTTTC. Translation gives CASSPRPRGATSGANVLTF.